The rows below give T cell receptor beta chains drawn from one sample of a study of T cells after yellow fever vaccination. TCRdb called the 5' RACE reads again in MiXCR, with one record for every CDR3 protein. The sample carries about 360,000 distinct CDR3 sequences, roughly 6.1% recorded once. The sequences come from PBMCs, collected 5 days after the yellow fever booster vaccination. These receptors were taken from a young man who received the YFV17D yellow fever vaccine. Each CDR3 is given with its conserved first and last residue. The D gene is left open where the match is weak. Part of the rows lack a size; the others show once, few, many or a class for expanded clones.

TRBV18,NA,TRBJ2-7,TRBD1,TGTGCCAGCTCACCACCGCGACAGGGCTACGAGCAGTACTTC,CASSPPRQGYEQYF
TRBV20-1,NA,TRBJ2-1,TRBD2,TGCAGTGCTAAGCCGGGAGGTGCCGCCTACAATGAGCAGTTCTTC,CSAKPGGAAYNEQFF
TRBV20-1,NA,TRBJ2-5,TRBD2,TGCAGTGCTAGTGGGGGGGGTCAAGAGACCCAGTACTTC,CSASGGGQETQYF
TRBV28,NA,TRBJ2-3,NA,TGTGCCAGCAGTTTTGTTCGGCAGACCACAGATACGCAGTATTTT,CASSFVRQTTDTQYF
TRBV3-1,few,TRBJ1-6,NA,TGTGCCAGCAGCCACTTAGAAGGTTCACCCCTCCACTTT,CASSHLEGSPLHF
TRBV20-1,few,TRBJ2-6,NA,TGCAGTGCTCCCTGGGGCCGCTCTGGGGCCAACGTCCTGACTTTC,CSAPWGRSGANVLTF
TRBV12-3/TRBV12-4,few,TRBJ2-7,NA,TGTGCCAGCAGTCCCGATTTGCTCGAGCAGTACTTC,CASSPDLLEQYF
TRBV5-1,few,TRBJ2-3,TRBD2,TGCGCCAGCAGCTTGGTGGCGGGGGATGGCACAGATACGCAGTATTTT,CASSLVAGDGTDTQYF
TRBV4-3,few,TRBJ2-6,NA,TGCGCCAGCAGCCAAGATCTGGGGGCTCCTGGGGCCAACGTCCTGACTTTC,CASSQDLGAPGANVLTF
TRBV3-1,few,TRBJ1-3,NA,TGTGCCAGCAGCCTCCCCCCGGGAGCCATATATTTT,CASSLPPGAIYF
TRBV20-1,many,TRBJ2-5,NA,TGCAGTGCTCACGCAGGGACGCTAGAGACCCAGTACTTC,CSAHAGTLETQYF
TRBV5-1,few,TRBJ2-7,NA,TGCGCCAGCAGCTCCGACGGACACCTTACCTACGAGCAGTACTTC,CASSSDGHLTYEQYF
TRBV6-5,many,TRBJ2-5,TRBD1,TGTGCCAGCAGTTACTCGCCGGGACAGGTCCAAGAGACCCAGTACTTC,CASSYSPGQVQETQYF
TRBV29-1,NA,TRBJ2-1,TRBD2,TGCAGCGTTGGAGGACTAGCGGGAAATGAGCAGTTCTTC,CSVGGLAGNEQFF
TRBV4-3,many,TRBJ1-1,NA,TGCGCCAGCAGCCTGGGACTTTCCTCCACTGAAGCTTTCTTT,CASSLGLSSTEAFF
TRBV20-1,many,TRBJ1-1,NA,TGCAGTGCCAGACCGGGTGGGTGGACTGAAGCTTTCTTT,CSARPGGWTEAFF
TRBV11-2,NA,TRBJ2-7,NA,TGTGCCAGCAGCCTCACCCTCGGGGTGACCTACGAGCAGTACTTC,CASSLTLGVTYEQYF
TRBV12-3/TRBV12-4,NA,TRBJ2-5,NA,TGTGCCAGCAGGGCCAGACAAGAGACCCAGTACTTC,CASRARQETQYF
TRBV14,NA,TRBJ2-5,TRBD1,TGTGCCAGCAGCCACCTTCCGGGACAGGGGCAAGAGACCCAGTACTTC,CASSHLPGQGQETQYF
TRBV5-1,NA,TRBJ2-5,NA,TGCGCCAGCAGCTTGGAGACCGGGCCCGGGGCGACCCAGTACTTC,CASSLETGPGATQYF
TRBV7-2,many,TRBJ2-1,NA,TGTGCCAGCAGCCCCGGGCCCAGCTCCTACAATGAGCAGTTCTTC,CASSPGPSSYNEQFF
TRBV10-3,many,TRBJ2-5,NA,TGTGCCATCAGTGGGGGAGACAGAGGCCAGGGAGAGACCCAGTACTTC,CAISGGDRGQGETQYF
TRBV3-1,many,TRBJ2-2,NA,TGTGCCAGCAGCCAAGCTTCGAACACCGGGGAGCTGTTTTTT,CASSQASNTGELFF
TRBV5-1,many,TRBJ2-5,TRBD2,TGCGCCAGCAGCCCGGGGGGTACCGGAGGGACCCAGTACTTC,CASSPGGTGGTQYF
TRBV6-2/TRBV6-3,few,TRBJ2-2,NA,TGTGCCAGCAGTTACCCAGGCCTTGGTATCAACACCGGGGAGCTGTTTTTT,CASSYPGLGINTGELFF
TRBV12-5,NA,TRBJ2-7,NA,TGTGCTAGTGGTTTGGGGGTGAGCAGTTTAGCGGACGAGCAGTACTTC,CASGLGVSSLADEQYF
TRBV27,NA,TRBJ1-5,NA,TGTGCCAGCAGAGGGGGTTGGAGTCAGCCCCAGCATTTT,CASRGGWSQPQHF
TRBV29-1,many,TRBJ2-1,NA,TGCAGCGTTGATCTCCCCAAGCCGTTCTTC,CSVDLPKPFF
TRBV28,few,TRBJ2-1,TRBD2,TGTGCCAGCAGCGCTAAAGCGGGAAGGGGTCTTTTTGAGCAGTTCTTC,CASSAKAGRGLFEQFF
TRBV12-3/TRBV12-4,many,TRBJ2-7,TRBD1,TGTGCCAGCAGTCGTCGCGGGACAGGGTACGAGCAGTACTTC,CASSRRGTGYEQYF
TRBV7-2,NA,TRBJ2-7,NA,TGTGCCAGCAGCTCGGTACGGGGTGGAGGCTACGAGCAGTACTTC,CASSSVRGGGYEQYF
TRBV20-1,many,TRBJ2-1,NA,TGCAGTGCTAGATTGGCTCACCCCGGGCAGTTCTTC,CSARLAHPGQFF
TRBV20-1,many,TRBJ2-3,NA,TGCAGTGCTTCGGACTTGAGTGGTCCAGATACGCAGTATTTT,CSASDLSGPDTQYF
TRBV6-5,few,TRBJ1-6,NA,TGTGCCAGCAGTTACTCGCCGGACAGATTAAATTCACCCCTCCACTTT,CASSYSPDRLNSPLHF
TRBV23-1,many,TRBJ2-1,TRBD2,TGCGCCAGCAGTCAATCCCCGGGAGGACCCTACAATGAGCAGTTCTTC,CASSQSPGGPYNEQFF
TRBV28,NA,TRBJ2-1,NA,TGTGCCAGCAGTTTATTAGACCCCAGGGTGGGCAATGAGCAGTTCTTC,CASSLLDPRVGNEQFF
TRBV20-1,few,TRBJ2-5,NA,TGCAGTGCTCCCTCCGGGGCGTCAGCAGGGACCCAGTACTTC,CSAPSGASAGTQYF
TRBV3-1,NA,TRBJ2-2,TRBD1,TGTGCCAGCAGCCTTCCCCGGGACAGGGGGCCCACCGGGGAGCTGTTTTTT,CASSLPRDRGPTGELFF
TRBV28,many,TRBJ2-2,TRBD2,TGTGCCAGCGGCTTGGGGCTAGCGGCTAACACCGGGGAGCTGTTTTTT,CASGLGLAANTGELFF
TRBV5-6,many,TRBJ1-5,NA,TGTGCCAGCAGCAGGGGGGATGACCCCCAGCATTTT,CASSRGDDPQHF
TRBV20-1,many,TRBJ2-7,TRBD1,TGCAGTGCTGCCGGACAGGGCTCCTACGAGCAGTACTTC,CSAAGQGSYEQYF
TRBV6-5,NA,TRBJ2-3,NA,TGTGCCAGCAGTTACTCTGGCCAGAGCACAGATACGCAGTATTTT,CASSYSGQSTDTQYF
TRBV20-1,many,TRBJ2-3,TRBD2,TGCAGTGCTAGCCCTAGCGGGAGGGGGTATACGCAGTATTTT,CSASPSGRGYTQYF
TRBV7-2,many,TRBJ1-1,NA,TGTGCCAGCAGCTTAGCAGGGAACACTGAAGCTTTCTTT,CASSLAGNTEAFF
TRBV18,many,TRBJ2-7,TRBD1,TGTGCCAGCTCACCCGGGACAGGGGGCCGCGAGCAGTACTTC,CASSPGTGGREQYF
TRBV5-1,many,TRBJ2-1,NA,TGCGCCAGCAGCTTGGGCCCAGCGTACAATGAGCAGTTCTTC,CASSLGPAYNEQFF
TRBV12-3/TRBV12-4,few,TRBJ2-3,NA,TGTGCCTCTCGCCGAAGTGGAACGCAGTATTTT,CASRRSGTQYF
TRBV7-8,many,TRBJ2-7,NA,TGTGCCAGCAGCCTTCGGTCGGGGAGAGGAGAGCAGTACTTC,CASSLRSGRGEQYF
TRBV5-1,NA,TRBJ2-2,NA,TGCGCCAGCAGCTTGCCACCTCCGAACACCGGGGAGCTGTTTTTT,CASSLPPPNTGELFF
TRBV10-3,NA,TRBJ2-7,NA,TGTGCCATCAGTGGTGCTACTAACTACGAGCAGTACTTC,CAISGATNYEQYF
TRBV5-6,few,TRBJ2-1,TRBD1,TGTGCCAGCAGCACTCGGACAGGGTTCAATGAGCAGTTCTTC,CASSTRTGFNEQFF
TRBV6-1,NA,TRBJ1-6,NA,TGTGCCAGCAAAATAAACCGGGACACGGAATCACCCCTCCACTTT,CASKINRDTESPLHF
TRBV7-2,NA,TRBJ2-1,NA,TGTGCCAGCAGCTCCGTCCCAAACAATGAGCAGTTCTTC,CASSSVPNNEQFF
TRBV5-1,few,TRBJ1-6,NA,TGCGCCAGCAGCTTGGCCGGGGACCCCTATAATTCACCCCTCCACTTT,CASSLAGDPYNSPLHF
TRBV2,many,TRBJ1-1,NA,TGTGCCAGCAGCGCGGAGAGGAGCACTGAAGCTTTCTTT,CASSAERSTEAFF